This T cell receptor beta chain was identified during a study of response to subunit inactivated influenza vaccine. TCRdb re-called the RT-PCR reads with MiXCR, one entry per CDR3 protein. There are some 200,000 distinct CDR3 sequences in the sample; approximately 12% occur only once, and 29% lies in the top ten. Study outcomes and limitations: The authors suggested that few new T cells are recruited per seasonal influenza vaccination.

About this clonotype: Its antigen is still unknown.

This CDR3 contains 15 residues. Trimming cost V 7 bases and J 0 bases, with 13 bases left between them. Germline CDR1 reads DFQATT; CDR2 reads SNEGSKA (reference sequence). The data also belong to a second study, concerning T cells expressing NK-cell markers. That source reports: 5'RACE template switching with UMIs produced the TCR beta cDNA. Sorted T-cell subsets CD3+CD56+NKG2C+, CD3+CD56+NKG2C- and CD3+CD56-NKG2C+ were TCR beta-sequenced.

The input for sequencing was CD8+ T cells sorted from PBMCs, taken roughly 13 days after vaccination. The clonotype comes from a man aged 50 to 59 who received an inactivated influenza vaccine. The chain recombines TRBV20-1 with TRBJ2-6, with D possibly being TRBD1 (6 bases). The CDR3 region has the DNA TGCAGTGTGGGGGACACCTACTCTGGGGCCAACGTCCTGACTTTC. As protein: CSVGDTYSGANVLTF.